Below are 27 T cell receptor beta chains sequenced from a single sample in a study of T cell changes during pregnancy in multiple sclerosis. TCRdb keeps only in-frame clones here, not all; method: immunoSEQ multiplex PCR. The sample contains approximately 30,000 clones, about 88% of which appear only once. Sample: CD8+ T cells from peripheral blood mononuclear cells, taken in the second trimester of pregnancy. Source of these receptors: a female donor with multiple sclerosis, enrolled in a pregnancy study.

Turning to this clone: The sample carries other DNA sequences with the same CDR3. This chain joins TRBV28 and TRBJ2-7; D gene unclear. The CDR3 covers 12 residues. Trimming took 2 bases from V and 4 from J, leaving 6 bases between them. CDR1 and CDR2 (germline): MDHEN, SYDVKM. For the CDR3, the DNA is TGTGCCAGCAGTTTAAGCTCATACGAGCAGTACTTC. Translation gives CASSLSSYEQYF.

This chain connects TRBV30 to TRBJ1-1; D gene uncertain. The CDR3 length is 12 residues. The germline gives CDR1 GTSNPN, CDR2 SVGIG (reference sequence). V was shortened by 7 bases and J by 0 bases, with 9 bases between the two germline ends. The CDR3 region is CASSPLNTEAFF. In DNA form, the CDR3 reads TGTGCCTCCTCCCCCTTGAACACTGAAGCTTTCTTT.

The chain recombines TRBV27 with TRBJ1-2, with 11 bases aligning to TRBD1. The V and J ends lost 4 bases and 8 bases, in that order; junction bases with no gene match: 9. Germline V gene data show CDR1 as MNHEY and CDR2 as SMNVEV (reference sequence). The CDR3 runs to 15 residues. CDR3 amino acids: CASSSPRTGGWGYTF. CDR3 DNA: TGTGCCAGCAGTTCTCCGCGGACAGGGGGCTGGGGCTACACCTTC.

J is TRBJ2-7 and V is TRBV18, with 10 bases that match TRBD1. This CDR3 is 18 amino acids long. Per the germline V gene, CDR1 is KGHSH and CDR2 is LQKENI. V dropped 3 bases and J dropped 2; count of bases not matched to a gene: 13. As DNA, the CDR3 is TGTGCCAGCTCACCCGGGTTCGAAAGGGACAGGGGAACCTACGAGCAGTACTTC. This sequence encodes CASSPGFERDRGTYEQYF.

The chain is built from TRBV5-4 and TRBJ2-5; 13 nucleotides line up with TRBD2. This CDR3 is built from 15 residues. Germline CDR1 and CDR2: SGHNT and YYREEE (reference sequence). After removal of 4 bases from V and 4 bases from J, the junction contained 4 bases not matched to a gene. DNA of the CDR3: TGTGCCAGCAGCCCGGGACTAGCGGGACGAGAGACCCAGTACTTC. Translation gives CASSPGLAGRETQYF.

CDR3 protein: CASSFGGGQGKKSYTF. The DNA of the CDR3 is TGTGCCAGCAGCTTTGGGGGCGGGCAGGGGAAGAAGAGCTACACCTTC. The rearrangement joins TRBV5-6 to TRBJ1-2, with D possibly matching TRBD1 (6 bases). Germline values: CDR1 SGHDT, CDR2 YYEEEE. The CDR3 is 16 residues long. Trimming took off 2 bases at V and 9 bases at J, with 23 bases between the two ends.

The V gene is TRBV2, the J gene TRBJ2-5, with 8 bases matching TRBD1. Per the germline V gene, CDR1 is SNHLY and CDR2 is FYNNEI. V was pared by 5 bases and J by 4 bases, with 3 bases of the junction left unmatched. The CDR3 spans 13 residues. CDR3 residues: CASSRQGRETQYF. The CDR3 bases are TGTGCCAGCAGTCGACAGGGGCGAGAGACCCAGTACTTC. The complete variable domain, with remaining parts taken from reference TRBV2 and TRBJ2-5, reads EPEVTQTPSHQVTQMGQEVILRCVPISNHLYFYWYRQILGQKVEFLVSFYNNEISEKSEIFDDQFSVERPDGSNFTLKIRSTKLEDSAMYFCASSRQGRETQYFGPGTRLLVL.

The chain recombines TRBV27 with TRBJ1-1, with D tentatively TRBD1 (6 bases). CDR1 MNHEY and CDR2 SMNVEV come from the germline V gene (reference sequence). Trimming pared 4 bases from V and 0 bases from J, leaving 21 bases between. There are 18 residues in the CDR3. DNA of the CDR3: TGTGCCAGCAGTTCGGACAGAAGGTCGGTTGAAGTGAACACTGAAGCTTTCTTT. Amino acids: CASSSDRRSVEVNTEAFF.

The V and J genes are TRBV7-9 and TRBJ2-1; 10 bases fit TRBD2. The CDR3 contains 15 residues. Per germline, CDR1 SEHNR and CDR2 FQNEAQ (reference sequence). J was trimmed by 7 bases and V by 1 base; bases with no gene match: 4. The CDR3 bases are TGTGCCAGCAGCTTAGTGTCTAGCGGGAGAAATGAGCAGTTCTTC. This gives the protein CASSLVSSGRNEQFF.

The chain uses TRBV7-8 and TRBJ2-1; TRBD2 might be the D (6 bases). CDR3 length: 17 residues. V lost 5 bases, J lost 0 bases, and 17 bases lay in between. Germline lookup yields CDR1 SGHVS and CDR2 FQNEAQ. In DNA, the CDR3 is TGTGCCAGCAGCACCTGGGGTTGGGGACTCTCCTACAATGAGCAGTTCTTC. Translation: CASSTWGWGLSYNEQFF.

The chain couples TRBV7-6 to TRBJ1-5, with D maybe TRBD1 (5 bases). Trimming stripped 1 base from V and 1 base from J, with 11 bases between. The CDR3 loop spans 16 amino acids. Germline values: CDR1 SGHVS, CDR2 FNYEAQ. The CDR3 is CASSLDMGGSNQPQHF. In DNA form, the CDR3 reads TGTGCCAGCAGCTTAGATATGGGGGGAAGCAATCAGCCCCAGCATTTT.

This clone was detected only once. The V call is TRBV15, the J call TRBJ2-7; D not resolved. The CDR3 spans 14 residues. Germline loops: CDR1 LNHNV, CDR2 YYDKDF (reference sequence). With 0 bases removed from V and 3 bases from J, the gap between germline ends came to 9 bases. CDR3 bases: TGTGCCACCAGCAGAGAGCGAGGAAACTACGAGCAGTACTTC. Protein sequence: CATSRERGNYEQYF.

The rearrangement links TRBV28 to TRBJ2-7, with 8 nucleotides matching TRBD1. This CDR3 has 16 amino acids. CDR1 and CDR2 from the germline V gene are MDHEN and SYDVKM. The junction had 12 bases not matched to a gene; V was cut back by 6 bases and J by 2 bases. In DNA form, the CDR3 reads TGTGCCAGCAGACCCCTTAGTCAGGGGGCAGCCTACGAGCAGTACTTC. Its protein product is CASRPLSQGAAYEQYF.

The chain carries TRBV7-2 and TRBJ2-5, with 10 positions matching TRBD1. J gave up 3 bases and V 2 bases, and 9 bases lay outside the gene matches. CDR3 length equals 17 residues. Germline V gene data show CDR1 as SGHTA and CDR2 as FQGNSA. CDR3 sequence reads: CASSLRQGAEWKETQYF. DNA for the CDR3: TGTGCCAGCAGCTTACGACAGGGGGCGGAATGGAAAGAGACCCAGTACTTC.

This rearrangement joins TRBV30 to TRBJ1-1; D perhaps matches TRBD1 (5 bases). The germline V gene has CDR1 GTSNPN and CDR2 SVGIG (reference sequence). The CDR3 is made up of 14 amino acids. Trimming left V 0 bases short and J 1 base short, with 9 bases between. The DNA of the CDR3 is TGTGCCTGGAGTGTACTGGGGGGGAACACTGAAGCTTTCTTT. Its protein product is CAWSVLGGNTEAFF.

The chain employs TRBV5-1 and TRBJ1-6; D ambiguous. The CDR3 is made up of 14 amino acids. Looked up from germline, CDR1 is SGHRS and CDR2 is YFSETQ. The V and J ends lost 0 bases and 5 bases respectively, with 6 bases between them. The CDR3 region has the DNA TGCGCCAGCAGCTTGGGTGCAGATAATTCACCCCTCCACTTT. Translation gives CASSLGADNSPLHF.

The CDR3 DNA follows: TGTGCCAGCAGTTCCCCCCCTGGGGGGGGCCGAGTTGAGACCCAGTACTTC. Translation: CASSSPPGGGRVETQYF. J is TRBJ2-5 and V is TRBV28; D may be TRBD2 (7 bases). Germline CDR1 and CDR2: MDHEN and SYDVKM. V was pared by 4 bases and J by 5 bases, with 23 bases between. CDR3 size: 17 residues.

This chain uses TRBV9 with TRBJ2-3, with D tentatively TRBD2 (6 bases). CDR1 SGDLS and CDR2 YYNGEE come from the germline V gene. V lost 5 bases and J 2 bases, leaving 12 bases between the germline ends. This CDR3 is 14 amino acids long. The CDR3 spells CASSAQDYTDTQYF. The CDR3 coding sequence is TGTGCCAGCAGTGCACAGGACTACACAGATACGCAGTATTTT.

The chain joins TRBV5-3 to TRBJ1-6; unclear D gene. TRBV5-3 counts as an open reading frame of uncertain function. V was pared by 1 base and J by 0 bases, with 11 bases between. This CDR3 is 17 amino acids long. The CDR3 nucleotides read TGTGCCAGAAGCTTGTCCAGGCTCAGCTCCTATAATTCACCCCTCCACTTT. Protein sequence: CARSLSRLSSYNSPLHF.

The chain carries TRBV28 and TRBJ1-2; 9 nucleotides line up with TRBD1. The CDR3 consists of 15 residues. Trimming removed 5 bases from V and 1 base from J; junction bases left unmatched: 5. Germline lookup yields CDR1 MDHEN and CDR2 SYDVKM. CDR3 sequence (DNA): TGTGCCAGCAGTCGGGGACAGGGTGGTAACTATGGCTACACCTTC. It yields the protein CASSRGQGGNYGYTF.

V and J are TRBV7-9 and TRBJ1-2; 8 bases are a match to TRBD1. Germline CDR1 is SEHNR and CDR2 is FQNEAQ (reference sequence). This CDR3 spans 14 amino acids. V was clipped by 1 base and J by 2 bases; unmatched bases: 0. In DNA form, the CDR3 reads TGTGCCAGCAGCTTAGGGGACAGGAACTATGGCTACACCTTC. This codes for CASSLGDRNYGYTF.

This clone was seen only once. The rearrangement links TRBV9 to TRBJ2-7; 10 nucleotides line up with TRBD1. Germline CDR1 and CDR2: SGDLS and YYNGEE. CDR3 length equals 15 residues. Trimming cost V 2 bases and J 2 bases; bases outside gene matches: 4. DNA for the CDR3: TGTGCCAGCAGCGTTTCCGGGACAGGGGCCTACGAGCAGTACTTC. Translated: CASSVSGTGAYEQYF.

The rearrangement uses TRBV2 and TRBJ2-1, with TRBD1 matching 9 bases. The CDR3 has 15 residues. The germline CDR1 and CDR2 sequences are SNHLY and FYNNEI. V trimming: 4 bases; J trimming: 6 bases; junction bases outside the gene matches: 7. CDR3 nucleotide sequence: TGTGCCAGCAGTGCATGGGACAGGGCACGCAATGAGCAGTTCTTC. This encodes CASSAWDRARNEQFF.

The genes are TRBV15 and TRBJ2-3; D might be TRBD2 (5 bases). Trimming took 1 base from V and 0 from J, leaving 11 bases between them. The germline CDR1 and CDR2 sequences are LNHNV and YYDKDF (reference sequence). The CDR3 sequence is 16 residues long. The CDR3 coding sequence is TGTGCCACCAGCAGAGGGGAGTTGCCCAGCACAGATACGCAGTATTTT. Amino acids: CATSRGELPSTDTQYF. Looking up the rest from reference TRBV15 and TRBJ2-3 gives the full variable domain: DAMVIQNPRYQVTQFGKPVTLSCSQTLNHNVMYWYQQKSSQAPKLLFHYYDKDFNNEADTPDNFQSRRPNTSFCFLDIRSPGLGDTAMYLCATSRGELPSTDTQYFGPGTRLTVL.

The DNA of the CDR3 is TGTGCCAGCAGCTCGGGGACAGAACGGAATCAGCCCCAGCATTTT. Translating gives CASSSGTERNQPQHF. This rearrangement joins TRBV5-6 to TRBJ1-5; TRBD1 aligns across 7 bases. The CDR3 loop spans 15 amino acids. After removal of 3 bases from V and 4 bases from J, the junction contained 7 bases not matched to a gene. Per the germline V gene, CDR1 is SGHDT and CDR2 is YYEEEE.

The CDR3: CASSVGQGATDTQYF. The DNA for the CDR3 is TGTGCCAGCAGCGTGGGACAGGGGGCCACAGATACGCAGTATTTT. The chain employs TRBV9 and TRBJ2-3, with TRBD1 matching 12 bases. The CDR3 loop spans 15 amino acids. With V trimmed by 2 bases and J by 2 bases, 0 bases remained unmatched. In germline, CDR1 is SGDLS, CDR2 YYNGEE.

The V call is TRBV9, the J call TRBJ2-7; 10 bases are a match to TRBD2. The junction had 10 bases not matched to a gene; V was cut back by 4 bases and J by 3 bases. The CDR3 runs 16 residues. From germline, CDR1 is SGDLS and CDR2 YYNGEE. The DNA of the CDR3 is TGTGCCAGCAGCCTCGAGGGAGCGGGAGGGATCTACGAGCAGTACTTC. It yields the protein CASSLEGAGGIYEQYF.